The clone carrying this TCR beta chain was counted between two and nine times. Conversion of TCR transcripts into cDNA relied on 5'RACE template switching, which added a universal primer site and UMIs. TCRdb re-called the 5' RACE reads with MiXCR, one entry per CDR3 protein. Counted here are a few hundred thousand distinct CDR3 sequences, 17% occurring once; the ten biggest clones make up around 16%. This specimen belongs to a study of T cells after yellow fever vaccination. Here the sequenced sample was PBMCs, taken 4 to 5 days after the first yellow fever vaccination. This sequence originates from a man aged 18 to 35 who received the YFV17D yellow fever vaccine.

The CDR3, as DNA: TGTGCCAGCAGCACAAAACCGGGGGCTGGGGCCAACGTCCTGACTTTC. Translation: CASSTKPGAGANVLTF. This chain links TRBV7-9 with TRBJ2-6, with D possibly TRBD2 on 6 matching bases. CDR1 SEHNR and CDR2 FQNEAQ come from the germline V gene (reference sequence). Trimming stripped 5 bases from V and 2 bases from J, with 13 bases between. CDR3 size: 16 residues.